The clone carrying this TCR beta chain is categorized as medium-sized (0.01 to 0.1%). The antigen remains unidentified. The data derive from a study of cytomegalovirus exposure and HLA in healthy donors. V gave up 6 bases and J gave up 1 base, with 16 bases separating them. CDR3 length: 15 residues. CDR1 SEHNR and CDR2 FQNEAQ come from the germline V gene (reference sequence). Profiled with immunoSEQ multiplex PCR; TCRdb holds only in-frame clones, not every one. In the table there are about 220,000 clones, 80% to 95% of which are singletons. Findings of the study overall: It was reported that the classifier diagnosed cytomegalovirus status with high specificity and sensitivity in both the original and validation cohorts.

The sequencing input was PBMCs. The chain has TRBV7-9 and TRBJ2-7; D perhaps matches TRBD2 (5 bases). The sequence derives from a woman under 30 in good health and CMV-seronegative. CDR3 amino acids: CASSLRAPGSYEQYF. DNA of the CDR3: TGTGCCAGCAGTTTGAGGGCCCCGGGATCCTACGAGCAGTACTTC.